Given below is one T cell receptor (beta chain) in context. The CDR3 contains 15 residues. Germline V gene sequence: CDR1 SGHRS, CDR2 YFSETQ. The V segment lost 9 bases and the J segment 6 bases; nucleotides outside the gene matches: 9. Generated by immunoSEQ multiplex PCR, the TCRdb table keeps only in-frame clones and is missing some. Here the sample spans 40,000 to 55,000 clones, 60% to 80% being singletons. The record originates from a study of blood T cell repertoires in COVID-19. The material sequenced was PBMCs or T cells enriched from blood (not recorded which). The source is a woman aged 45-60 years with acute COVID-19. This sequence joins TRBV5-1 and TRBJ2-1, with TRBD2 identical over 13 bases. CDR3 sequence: CATASGTSGANEQFF. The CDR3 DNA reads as TGCGCCACAGCTTCCGGGACTAGCGGGGCCAATGAGCAGTTCTTC.